This passage covers 21 T cell receptor beta chains from one sample sequenced in a study of shared clonotypes between healthy human individuals. Repertoires were generated with immunoSEQ multiplex PCR, while TCRdb's copy carries only in-frame clones and drops some. The table lists over 1.4 million clones, more than 95% of them singletons. Sequencing input: naive CD4+ T cells sorted from blood. This sample's subset: CD45RA+ positively selected. These receptors were obtained from a man younger than 45 in good health.

Written as DNA, the CDR3 is TGTGCCAGCCGGAACGCTAACTATGGCTACACCTTC. It specifies CASRNANYGYTF. The chain couples TRBV11-2 to TRBJ1-2; D uncertain. The germline V gene has CDR1 SGHAT and CDR2 FQNNGV. V was pared by 8 bases and J by 0 bases, with 7 bases between. The CDR3 sequence is 12 residues long.

The table lists this clone with a count of one. The chain employs TRBV21-1 and TRBJ1-5; whether TRBD1, the table's D call, matches the DNA was not checked. TRBV21-1 is given as a pseudogene. This CDR3 comprises 17 residues. CDR3 sequence: CASSKRGPGQDDQPQHF. CDR3 bases: TGTGCCAGCAGCAAACGGGGTCCGGGACAAGACGATCAGCCCCAGCATTTT.

The chain has TRBV5-6 and TRBJ2-7, with D perhaps matching TRBD1 (6 bases). Looked up from germline, CDR1 is SGHDT and CDR2 is YYEEEE. The CDR3 spans 16 residues. V lost 0 bases to trimming and J lost 2 bases, with 15 bases between them. CDR3 loop: CASSLVSRGIPYEQYF. CDR3 nucleotides: TGTGCCAGCAGCTTGGTTAGCAGGGGAATTCCCTACGAGCAGTACTTC.

The chain is built from TRBV19 and TRBJ2-2; D is uncertain. This CDR3 has 13 amino acids. The germline V gene encodes CDR1 LNHDA and CDR2 SQIVND (reference sequence). V gave up 4 bases and J gave up 2 bases, with 5 bases separating them. The CDR3 is CASSKTNTGELFF. CDR3 in DNA: TGTGCCAGTAGTAAAACTAACACCGGGGAGCTGTTTTTT.

The CDR3 DNA reads as TGTGCCAGCAGCTTAGCGCAGGCGGGAGCCCATGAGCAGTTCTTC. It specifies CASSLAQAGAHEQFF. This chain connects TRBV7-6 to TRBJ2-1; 7 bases align to TRBD2. Germline-derived CDR1 and CDR2 are SGHVS and FNYEAQ. V dropped 0 bases and J dropped 8; count of bases not matched to a gene: 7. The CDR3 is made up of 15 amino acids.

On this clone itself: A read error may produce the germline difference seen at one junction end. V and J are TRBV7-7 and TRBJ1-3, with no clear D. Germline V gives CDR1 SSHAT, CDR2 FNYEAQ (reference sequence). This CDR3 is built from 17 residues. The CDR3 region is CASSPSNTAGSGNTIYF. The CDR3, as DNA: TGTGCTAGCAGCCCATCCAATACGGCCGGCTCTGGAAACACCATATATTTT.

This sequence joins TRBV10-3 and TRBJ2-7; TRBD2 matches 8 bases. The germline gives CDR1 ENHRY, CDR2 SYGVKD. V shed 4 bases, J shed 3 bases, and the junction held 2 bases outside the gene matches. The CDR3 length is 13 residues. CDR3 sequence reads: CAISVTSGYEQYF. In DNA form, the CDR3 reads TGTGCCATCAGTGTAACTAGCGGCTACGAGCAGTACTTC.

As to this clone: This specimen includes other DNA sequences encoding the same CDR3. V and J are TRBV13 and TRBJ2-4, with D uncertain. The V and J ends lost 0 bases and 0 bases respectively, with 6 bases between them. The CDR3 spans 15 residues. The germline V gene encodes CDR1 PRHDT and CDR2 FYEKMQ (reference sequence). The CDR3 spells CASSLGGLAKNIQYF. The DNA for the CDR3 is TGTGCCAGCAGCTTAGGAGGGCTAGCCAAAAACATTCAGTACTTC.

The chain employs TRBV4-2 and TRBJ2-1, with D perhaps TRBD1 or TRBD2 (5 bases each). Trimming removed 1 base from V and 0 bases from J, with 10 bases in between. Germline CDR1 reads LGHNA; CDR2 reads YNFKEQ. CDR3 length: 16 amino acids. Here the CDR3 DNA reads TGTGCCAGCAGCCAAGGGAAGGGGAGCTCCTACAATGAGCAGTTCTTC. It specifies CASSQGKGSSYNEQFF.

The CDR3 DNA follows: TGTGCCAGCAGCTTATCTGCTGGCGTTGAAGCTTTCTTT. Translation gives CASSLSAGVEAFF. The chain links TRBV7-3 to TRBJ1-1; no clear D. Between the trimmed V and J ends, which lost 2 bases and 7 bases, there was a span of 11 bases. The CDR3 has 13 residues. The germline gives CDR1 SGHTA, CDR2 FQGTGA.

The chain couples TRBV18 to TRBJ2-3; TRBD2 aligns across 10 bases. The CDR3 covers 15 residues. The trim removed 4 bases at V and 6 bases at J, leaving 7 bases unmatched. Germline-derived CDR1 and CDR2 are KGHSH and LQKENI. For the CDR3, the DNA is TGTGCCAGCTCACAAGCGGGAGGGCCAAGGGATACGCAGTATTTT. This gives the protein CASSQAGGPRDTQYF.

The chain combines TRBV19 with TRBJ2-2; the D is unclear. V lost 3 bases and J lost 6, with 11 bases in between. The CDR3 totals 14 residues. Germline V gives CDR1 LNHDA, CDR2 SQIVND (reference sequence). The CDR3 region is CASSILMAAGELFF. CDR3 DNA: TGTGCCAGTAGTATTTTGATGGCTGCCGGGGAGCTGTTTTTT.

The rearrangement links TRBV4-1 to TRBJ2-7, with D perhaps given as TRBD1 or TRBD2 (5 bases each). The CDR3 is made up of 16 amino acids. The germline V gene has CDR1 MGHRA and CDR2 YSYEKL. V lost 2 bases and J lost 0, with 14 bases in between. The CDR3 here is CASSQSASGTSYEQYF. In DNA, the CDR3 is TGCGCCAGCAGCCAATCCGCATCCGGGACCTCCTACGAGCAGTACTTC.

V usage is TRBV29-1 and J usage is TRBJ2-2, with D uncertain. Germline values: CDR1 SQVTM, CDR2 ANQGSEA. The CDR3 contains 16 residues. V was cut by 4 bases and J by 5 bases, with 20 bases left in between. The CDR3 nucleotides are TGCAGCGTTGCCGAGGTTAAGTTAGCTAAAACCGGGGAGCTGTTTTTT. It encodes CSVAEVKLAKTGELFF.

This clone was seen only once. The chain is built from TRBV5-1 and TRBJ2-7; 7 bases are a match to TRBD2. CDR1 and CDR2 from the germline V gene are SGHRS and YFSETQ. CDR3 length equals 17 residues. V lost 0 bases and J lost 6; bases outside the gene matches: 15. Here the CDR3 DNA reads TGCGCCAGCAGCTTGGTGTTGCTAAGCGGGACCTCGGGCGAGCAGTACTTC. It codes for CASSLVLLSGTSGEQYF.

V gene TRBV4-2 combines with J gene TRBJ2-5; 12 bases are a match to TRBD2. CDR1 and CDR2 (germline): LGHNA, YNFKEQ. Trimming at V came to 0 bases and at J to 5 bases, leaving 4 bases not matched to a gene. CDR3 length: 16 residues. CDR3 DNA sequence: TGTGCCAGCAGCCAAGAAACTAGCGGGAGGTTGGAGACCCAGTACTTC. This gives the protein CASSQETSGRLETQYF.

This chain joins TRBV19 and TRBJ1-1; D gene uncertain. This CDR3 contains 17 residues. Trimming cost V 7 bases and J 1 base, with 22 bases left between them. Germline V CDR1 and CDR2: LNHDA, SQIVND (reference sequence). DNA for the CDR3: TGTGCCAGTACCTCCGTCCGAGCCTCGATAGGGAACACTGAAGCTTTCTTT. Protein: CASTSVRASIGNTEAFF.

The CDR3 nucleotides are TGTGCCAGCAGTCAGGACAGGGCCAGAAACACCATATATTTT. It is translated as CASSQDRARNTIYF. The rearrangement links TRBV28 to TRBJ1-3; 8 bases match TRBD1. Trimming at V came to 5 bases and at J to 5 bases, leaving 5 bases not matched to a gene. The CDR3 runs to 14 residues. Germline V lookup: CDR1 MDHEN, CDR2 SYDVKM.

The rearrangement uses TRBV5-1 and TRBJ2-1, with TRBD2 matching over 7 bases. The CDR3 length is 16 residues. Germline assignment: CDR1 SGHRS and CDR2 YFSETQ. Germline trimming cut 7 bases from V and 4 bases from J; bases unmatched to any gene: 14. CDR3 in amino acids: CASYSDWAGRYNEQFF. The CDR3 DNA follows: TGCGCCAGCTATTCTGACTGGGCCGGGAGGTACAATGAGCAGTTCTTC.

This clone was seen a handful of times. This sequence joins TRBV18 and TRBJ1-1; D gene uncertain. The germline gives CDR1 KGHSH, CDR2 LQKENI. Trimming left V 1 base short and J 3 bases short, with 6 bases between. The CDR3 covers 13 residues. The CDR3 DNA is TGTGCCAGCTCACCACTGAGGGACACTGAAGCTTTCTTT. It translates to CASSPLRDTEAFF.

This clone showed up just once. The gene calls are TRBV5-1 and TRBJ2-7; possibly TRBD2 for D (6 bases). Germline CDR1 and CDR2: SGHRS and YFSETQ. The CDR3 runs 14 residues. Trimming left V 4 bases short and J 0 bases short, with 11 bases between. The CDR3 DNA reads as TGCGCCAGCAGCACGGGGGTGGGCTCCTACGAGCAGTACTTC. Its translation: CASSTGVGSYEQYF.